This T cell receptor (beta chain) was observed in a study of T cells in localized non-small cell lung cancer. Study-level results: T cell clonality was highest in uninvolved adjacent lung, above tumor. Adjacent lung held a median roughly 50 of the top 100 tumor clones. Greater T cell density in blood accompanied longer overall survival.

This table comes from immunoSEQ multiplex PCR, and its TCRdb copy is limited to in-frame clones, with some not included. The sample gives approximately 1,500 clones, approximately 22% of which show up once; about 9% is in the top ten. The authors took atypia-free adjacent lung at least 2 cm from the tumor margin. Germline V gene data show CDR1 as LNHNV and CDR2 as YYDKDF (reference sequence). CDR3 length: 18 amino acids. Trimming removed 0 bases from V and 0 bases from J; junction bases left unmatched: 10. To note about this clone: What it recognizes is unknown.

The origin of this receptor is a woman aged 40-69 years with stage I lung adenocarcinoma. The V and J genes are TRBV15 and TRBJ2-7; 8 bases map to TRBD2. The source material was normal lung tissue next to the tumor, sampled before any cancer treatment. The CDR3: CATSRDLASGSTSYEQYF. The DNA for the CDR3 is TGTGCCACCAGCAGAGATTTGGCTAGCGGGTCCACCTCCTACGAGCAGTACTTC.